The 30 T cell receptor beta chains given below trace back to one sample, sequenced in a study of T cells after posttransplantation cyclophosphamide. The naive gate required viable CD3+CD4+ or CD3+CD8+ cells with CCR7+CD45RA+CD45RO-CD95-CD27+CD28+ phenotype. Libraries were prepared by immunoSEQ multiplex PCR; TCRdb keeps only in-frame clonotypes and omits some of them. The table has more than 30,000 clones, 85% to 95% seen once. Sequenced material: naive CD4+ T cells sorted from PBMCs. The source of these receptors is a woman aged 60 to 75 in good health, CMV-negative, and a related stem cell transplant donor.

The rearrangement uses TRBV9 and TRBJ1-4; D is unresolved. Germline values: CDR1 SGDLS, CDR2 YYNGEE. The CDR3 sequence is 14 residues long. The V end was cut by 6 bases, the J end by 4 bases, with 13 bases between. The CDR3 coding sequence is TGTGCCAGCAACCGGGGAGAAGTTAATGAAAAACTGTTTTTT. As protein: CASNRGEVNEKLFF.

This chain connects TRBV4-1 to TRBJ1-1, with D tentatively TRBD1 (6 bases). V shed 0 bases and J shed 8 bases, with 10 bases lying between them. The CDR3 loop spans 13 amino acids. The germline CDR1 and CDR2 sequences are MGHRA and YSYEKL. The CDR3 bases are TGCGCCAGCAGCCAAGAGAGTGGGGGCGAAGCTTTCTTT. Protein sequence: CASSQESGGEAFF.

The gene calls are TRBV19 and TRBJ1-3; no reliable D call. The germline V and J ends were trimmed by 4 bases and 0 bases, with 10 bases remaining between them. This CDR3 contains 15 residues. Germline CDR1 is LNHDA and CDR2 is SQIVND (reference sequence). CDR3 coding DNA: TGTGCCAGTAGTAATCGGGTCCCCTCTGGAAACACCATATATTTT. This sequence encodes CASSNRVPSGNTIYF. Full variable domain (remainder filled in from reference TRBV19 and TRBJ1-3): DGGITQSPKYLFRKEGQNVTLSCEQNLNHDAMYWYRQDPGQGLRLIYYSQIVNDFQKGDIAEGYSVSREKKESFPLTVTSAQKNPTAFYLCASSNRVPSGNTIYFGEGSWLTVV.

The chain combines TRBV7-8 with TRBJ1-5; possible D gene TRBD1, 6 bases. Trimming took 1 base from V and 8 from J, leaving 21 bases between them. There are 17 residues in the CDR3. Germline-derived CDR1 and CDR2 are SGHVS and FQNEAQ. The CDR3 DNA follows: TGTGCCAGCAGCTTAGGGGGAATTTATGGGACAATCAAGCCCCAGCATTTT. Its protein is CASSLGGIYGTIKPQHF.

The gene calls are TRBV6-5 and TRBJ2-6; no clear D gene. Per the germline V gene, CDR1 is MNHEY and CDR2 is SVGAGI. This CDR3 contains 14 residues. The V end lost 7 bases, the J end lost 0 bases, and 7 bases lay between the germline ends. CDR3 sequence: CASKRVSGANVLTF. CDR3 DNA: TGTGCCAGCAAACGGGTCTCTGGGGCCAACGTCCTGACTTTC.

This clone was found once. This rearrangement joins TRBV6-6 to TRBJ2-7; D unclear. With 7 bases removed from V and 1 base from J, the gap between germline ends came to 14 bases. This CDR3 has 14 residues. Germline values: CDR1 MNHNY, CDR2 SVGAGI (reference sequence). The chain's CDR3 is CASTREKSSYEQYF. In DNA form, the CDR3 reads TGTGCCAGCACCCGAGAAAAGAGTTCCTACGAGCAGTACTTC.

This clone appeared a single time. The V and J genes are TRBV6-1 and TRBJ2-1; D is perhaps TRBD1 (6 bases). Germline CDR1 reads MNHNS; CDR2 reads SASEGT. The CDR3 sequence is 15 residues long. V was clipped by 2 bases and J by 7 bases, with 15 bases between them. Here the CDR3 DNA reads TGTGCCAGCAGTGAATTTGGGGCAGGGGCAAATGAGCAGTTCTTC. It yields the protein CASSEFGAGANEQFF.

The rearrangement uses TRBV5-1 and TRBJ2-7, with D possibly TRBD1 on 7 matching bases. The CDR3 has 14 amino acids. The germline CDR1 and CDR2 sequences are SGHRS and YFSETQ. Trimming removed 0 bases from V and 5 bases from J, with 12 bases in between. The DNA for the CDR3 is TGCGCCAGCAGCTTGGGGACAGGCGGGGACGAGCAGTACTTC. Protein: CASSLGTGGDEQYF. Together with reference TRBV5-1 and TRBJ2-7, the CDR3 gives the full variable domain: KAGVTQTPRYLIKTRGQQVTLSCSPISGHRSVSWYQQTPGQGLQFLFEYFSETQRNKGNFPGRFSGRQFSNSRSEMNVSTLELGDSALYLCASSLGTGGDEQYFGPGTRLTVT.

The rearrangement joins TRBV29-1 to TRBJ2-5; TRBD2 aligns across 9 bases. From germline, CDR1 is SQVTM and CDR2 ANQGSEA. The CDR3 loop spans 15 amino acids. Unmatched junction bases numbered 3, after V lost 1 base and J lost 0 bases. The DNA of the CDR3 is TGCAGCGTTGAAGGCATAGCGGGGGACCAAGAGACCCAGTACTTC. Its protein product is CSVEGIAGDQETQYF.

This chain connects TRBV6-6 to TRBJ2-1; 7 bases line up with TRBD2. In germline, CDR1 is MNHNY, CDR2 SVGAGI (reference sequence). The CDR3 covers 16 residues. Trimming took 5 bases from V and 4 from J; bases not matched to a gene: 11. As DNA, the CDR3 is TGTGCCAGCAGTCCCCCCCCCGGCGGGGGTTACAATGAGCAGTTCTTC. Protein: CASSPPPGGGYNEQFF.

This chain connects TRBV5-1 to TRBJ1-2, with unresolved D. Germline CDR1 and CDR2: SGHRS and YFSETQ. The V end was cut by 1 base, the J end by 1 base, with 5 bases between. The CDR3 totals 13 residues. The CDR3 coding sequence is TGCGCCAGCAGCTTGTCCGGTAACTATGGCTACACCTTC. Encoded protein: CASSLSGNYGYTF.

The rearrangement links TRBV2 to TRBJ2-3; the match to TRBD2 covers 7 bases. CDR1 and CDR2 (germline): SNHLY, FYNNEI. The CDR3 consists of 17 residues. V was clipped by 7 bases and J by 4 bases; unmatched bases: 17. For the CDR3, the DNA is TGTGCCAGCATCGCCTTTCGGGGTAGCGGGCCCTCAGATACGCAGTATTTT. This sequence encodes CASIAFRGSGPSDTQYF.

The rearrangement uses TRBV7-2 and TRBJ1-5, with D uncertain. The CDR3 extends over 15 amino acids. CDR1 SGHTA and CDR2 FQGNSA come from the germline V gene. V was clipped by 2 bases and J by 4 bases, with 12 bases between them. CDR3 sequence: CASSLYRAGNQPQHF. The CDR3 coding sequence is TGTGCCAGCAGCTTATACCGGGCGGGGAATCAGCCCCAGCATTTT.

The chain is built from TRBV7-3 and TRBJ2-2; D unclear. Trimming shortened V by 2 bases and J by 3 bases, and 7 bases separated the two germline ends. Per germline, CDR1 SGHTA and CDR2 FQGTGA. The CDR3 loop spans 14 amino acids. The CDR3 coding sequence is TGTGCCAGCAGCTTAGTTAGTCACACCGGGGAGCTGTTTTTT. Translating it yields CASSLVSHTGELFF.

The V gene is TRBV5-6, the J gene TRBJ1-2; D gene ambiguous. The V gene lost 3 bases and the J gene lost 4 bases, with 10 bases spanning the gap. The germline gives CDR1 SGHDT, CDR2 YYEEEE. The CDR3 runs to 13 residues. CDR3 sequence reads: CASSSRAFYGYTF. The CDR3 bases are TGTGCCAGCAGCTCGCGGGCGTTCTATGGCTACACCTTC.

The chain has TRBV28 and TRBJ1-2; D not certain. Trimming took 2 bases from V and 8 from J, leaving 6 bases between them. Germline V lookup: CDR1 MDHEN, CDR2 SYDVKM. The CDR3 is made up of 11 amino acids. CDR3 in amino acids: CASSLGRGYTF. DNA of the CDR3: TGTGCCAGCAGTTTAGGCCGAGGCTACACCTTC.

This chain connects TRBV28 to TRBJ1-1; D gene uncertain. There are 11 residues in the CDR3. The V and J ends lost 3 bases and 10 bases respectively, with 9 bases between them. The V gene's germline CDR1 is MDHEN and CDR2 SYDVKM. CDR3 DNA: TGTGCCAGCAGTTTCGAGGAGCGAGCTTTCTTT. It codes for CASSFEERAFF.

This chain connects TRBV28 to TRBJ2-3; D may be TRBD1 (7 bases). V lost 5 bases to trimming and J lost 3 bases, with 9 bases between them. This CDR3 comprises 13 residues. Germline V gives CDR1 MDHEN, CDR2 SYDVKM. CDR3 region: CASSAGGTDTQYF. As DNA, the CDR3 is TGTGCCAGCAGTGCAGGGGGGACAGATACGCAGTATTTT.

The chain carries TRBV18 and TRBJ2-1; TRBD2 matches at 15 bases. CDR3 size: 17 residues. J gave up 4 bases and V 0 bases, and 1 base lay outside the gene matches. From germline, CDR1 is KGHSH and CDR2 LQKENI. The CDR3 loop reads CASSPPGLAGGYNEQFF. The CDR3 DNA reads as TGTGCCAGCTCACCACCGGGACTAGCGGGAGGATACAATGAGCAGTTCTTC.

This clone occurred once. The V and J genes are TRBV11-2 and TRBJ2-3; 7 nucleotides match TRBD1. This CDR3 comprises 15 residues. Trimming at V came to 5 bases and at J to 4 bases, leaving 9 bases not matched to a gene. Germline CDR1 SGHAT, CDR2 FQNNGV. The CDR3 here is CASSPLPTGPDTQYF. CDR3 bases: TGTGCCAGCAGCCCTCTCCCGACAGGGCCAGATACGCAGTATTTT.

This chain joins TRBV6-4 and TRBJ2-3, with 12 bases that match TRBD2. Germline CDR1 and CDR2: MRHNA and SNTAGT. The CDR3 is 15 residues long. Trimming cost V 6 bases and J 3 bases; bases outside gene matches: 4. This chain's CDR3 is CASRTSGGTTDTQYF. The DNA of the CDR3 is TGTGCCAGCAGAACTAGCGGGGGGACGACAGATACGCAGTATTTT.

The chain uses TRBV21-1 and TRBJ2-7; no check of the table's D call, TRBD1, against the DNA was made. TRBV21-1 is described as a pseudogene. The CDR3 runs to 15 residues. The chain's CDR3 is CASSKDTGTAYEQYF. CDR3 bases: TGTGCCAGCAGCAAAGATACGGGGACAGCCTACGAGCAGTACTTC.

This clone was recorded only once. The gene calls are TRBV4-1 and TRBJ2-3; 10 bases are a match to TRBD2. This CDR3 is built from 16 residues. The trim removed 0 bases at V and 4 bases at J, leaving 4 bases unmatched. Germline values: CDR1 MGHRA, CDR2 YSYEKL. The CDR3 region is CASSQEGLASSDTQYF. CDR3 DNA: TGCGCCAGCAGCCAAGAGGGACTAGCGAGTTCAGATACGCAGTATTTT.

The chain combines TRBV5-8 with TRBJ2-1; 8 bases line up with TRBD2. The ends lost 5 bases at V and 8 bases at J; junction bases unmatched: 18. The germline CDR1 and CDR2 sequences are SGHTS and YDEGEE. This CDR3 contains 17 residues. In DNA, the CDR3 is TGTGCCAGCAGGATTGAGGTAGGCCCGGCGGGAGGCTATGAGCAGTTCTTC. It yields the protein CASRIEVGPAGGYEQFF.

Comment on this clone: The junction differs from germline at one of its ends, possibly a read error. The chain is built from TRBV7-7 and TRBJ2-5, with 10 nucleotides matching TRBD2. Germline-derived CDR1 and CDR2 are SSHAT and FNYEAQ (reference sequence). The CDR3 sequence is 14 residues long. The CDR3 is CASSAPAGGETQYF. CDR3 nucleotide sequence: TGTGCTAGCAGCGCGCCAGCGGGGGGGGAGACCCAGTACTTC.

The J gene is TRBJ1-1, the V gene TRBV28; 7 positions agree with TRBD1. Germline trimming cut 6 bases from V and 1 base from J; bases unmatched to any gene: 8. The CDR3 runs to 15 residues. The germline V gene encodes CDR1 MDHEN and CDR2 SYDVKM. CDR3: CASSLPGTANTEAFF. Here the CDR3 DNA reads TGTGCCAGCAGCCTCCCAGGGACAGCGAACACTGAAGCTTTCTTT.

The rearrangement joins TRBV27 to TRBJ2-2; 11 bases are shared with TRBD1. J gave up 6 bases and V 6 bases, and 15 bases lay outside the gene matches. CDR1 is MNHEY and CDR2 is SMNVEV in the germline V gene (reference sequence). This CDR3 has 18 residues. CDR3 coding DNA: TGTGCCAGCAGAAGAACCCCTCTGGGGACAGGGGGATCCGGGGAGCTGTTTTTT. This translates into CASRRTPLGTGGSGELFF.

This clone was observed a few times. CDR3 residues: CASSPVAYEQYF. The CDR3 nucleotides read TGTGCCAGCTCACCAGTCGCCTACGAGCAGTACTTC. The chain is built from TRBV18 and TRBJ2-7, with D uncertain. Germline-derived CDR1 and CDR2 are KGHSH and LQKENI. CDR3 size: 12 residues. Trimming stripped 2 bases from V and 2 bases from J, with 4 bases between.

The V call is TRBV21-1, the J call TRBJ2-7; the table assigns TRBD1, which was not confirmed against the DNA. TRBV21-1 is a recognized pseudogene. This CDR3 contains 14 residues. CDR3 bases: TGTGCCAGCAGCACACGGGACACAGACGACGAGCAGTACTTC. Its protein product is CASSTRDTDDEQYF.

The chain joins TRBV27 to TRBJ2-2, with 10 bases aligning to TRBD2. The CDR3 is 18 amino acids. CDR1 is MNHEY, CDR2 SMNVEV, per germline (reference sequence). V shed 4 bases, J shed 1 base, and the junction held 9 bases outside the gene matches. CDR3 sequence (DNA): TGTGCCAGCAGTTCCAGGGGACTAGCGAATAAGAACACCGGGGAGCTGTTTTTT. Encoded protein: CASSSRGLANKNTGELFF.